This TCR beta chain was recovered during a study of immune evolution from preneoplasia to lung adenocarcinoma (dated by TCRdb to the early 2020s). With respect to the entire study: HLA loss of heterozygosity was found in approximately 7% of AIS, roughly 16% of MIA and more than 25% of ADC lesions, and in no AAH lesions. In total, the cohort included some 55 patients with pulmonary nodules, all of whom underwent surgical resection. The sample size was set by how many specimens were available, not by a prior power calculation. The immune data were combined with whole exome sequencing and methylation data from the same cohort of nodules. Resected precursor lesions (AAH, AIS, MIA) and invasive adenocarcinomas were compared against paired morphologically normal lung tissue. POLYSOLVER was used to infer Class I HLA alleles from exome data, while LOHHLA was used to detect allele-specific HLA loss. It was reported in the study that 95 to 120 samples were used for TCR sequencing. Immune contexture across lung adenocarcinoma precursors and invasive adenocarcinoma was profiled using immune gene expression, TCR sequencing and multiplex immunofluorescence. A total of more than 40 patients contributed TCR sequencing data. The full study reports these points: The highest top T cell clone frequencies were observed in normal lung, and a progressive decrease in top T cell clone frequencies appeared to occur from AAH through AIS, MIA and invasive adenocarcinoma. The findings rested on association rather than direct causation, and larger cohorts with long-term follow-up and longitudinal biopsies were considered necessary. Clonality was highest in normal lung, while later-stage lesions appeared to have lower clonality but higher T cell density and diversity. Compared with EGFR-mutant or double wild-type lesions, KRAS-mutant nodules had the highest T cell clonality. All patients were from Japan and China, so applicability to Western populations was uncertain.

Compared with germline, V lacks 4 bases and J lacks 7 bases; bases without a gene match: 11. From its cysteine to its phenylalanine, the CDR3 spans 15 amino acids. The CDR3 DNA has 45 bases and is translated from base 1. Looking up the germline V gene yields CDR1 MRHNA and CDR2 SNTAGT. The immunoSEQ hsTCRbeta Kit was used to sequence TCR beta CDR3 regions from DNA. The authors' pipeline ran thus. The ImmunoSEQ Analyzer was used to analyse the TCR sequencing data. T cell clonality was defined as 1 minus Pielou's evenness, calculated on productive rearrangements. To measure T cell diversity, the inverse Simpson index was applied to productive templates. T cell density was defined as TCR beta template counts normalized to usable DNA, with usable DNA estimated by amplifying and sequencing housekeeping genes. TCR metrics were compared across histologic stages using two-sided Kruskal-Wallis tests. Here the immuneACCESS table is served through TCRdb, limited to in-frame sequences with V and J called. Missing clones are a known gap in these copies; in checked studies unresolved V genes cover under half, and the rest lacks a known reason. V, J and clone size are those of that table, while D and trimming were read from the DNA. The sample profile shows about 11,000 clones; more than 65% of them were found once. Around 1.7% of the sample is in the top ten clones.

For this clone: Its antigen is unknown. No base qualities exist here, and no much larger clone lies one base off it.

Patients underwent resection in Japan or China between the mid-2010s and the late 2010s. The histologic diagnosis of each case was independently confirmed on H&E slides by two lung cancer pathologists. Macro-dissection after pathologic assessment enriched premalignant or tumor cells for nucleic acid extraction. FFPE tissue was used for DNA isolation with the AllPrep DNA/RNA FFPE Kit. The sequencing input was FFPE minimally invasive lung adenocarcinoma tissue. The cell subset or site tag for this specimen amounts to: micro-invasive lung adenocarcinoma (MIA). The V and J genes are TRBV6-4 and TRBJ1-2; TRBD1 lines up with 8 middle nucleotides. The receptor was isolated from a person aged 65-85 years with lung adenocarcinoma. The base sequence is TGTGCCAGCAGTGTATCCGGGACAGGCTTGGGTGGCTACACCTTC. This gives the protein CASSVSGTGLGGYTF.